Following are 15 T cell receptor beta chains from one sample sequenced in a study of regulatory T cells in long-lasting Graves disease. To make TCR beta libraries, researchers used iRepertoire HTBI primers and Arm-PCR of CDR3 regions. TCRdb itself ran the multiplex PCR reads through MiXCR, one entry per CDR3 protein. Of some 500,000 distinct CDR3 sequences in the sample, about 16% are singletons; the top ten hold 20% to 30%. The sample's time point: newly diagnosed GD, antithyroid drugs for less than 3 months. Scientists built the TCR library using RNA that was extracted from PBMCs. The sample also formed part of further work on T cells in Graves' hyperthyroidism and ophthalmopathy.

The sequencing here drew on peripheral blood mononuclear cells (PBMCs), taken at new diagnosis, from a patient treated with antithyroid drugs. These receptor sequences come from a woman aged 40-60 years with Graves disease.

Here the CDR3 DNA reads TGTGCCAGTAAAACTAGCGGGGGGAAAGATACGCAGTATTTT. Translated, it gives CASKTSGGKDTQYF. The V and J genes are TRBV19 and TRBJ2-3; 12 positions agree with TRBD2. Germline assignment: CDR1 LNHDA and CDR2 SQIVND (reference sequence). V shed 7 bases and J 5 bases; nucleotides not matched to a gene: 4. The CDR3 consists of 14 residues.

Details on this clonotype: Just one base apart from a much larger clone, this may be a read error. CDR3 residues: CASSPGLAGHNEQFF. The CDR3 DNA reads as TGTGCCAGCAGCCCGGGACTAGCGGGGCACAATGAGCAGTTCTTC. The chain carries TRBV9 and TRBJ2-1; 13 bases align to TRBD2. Trimming at V came to 4 bases and at J to 5 bases, leaving 3 bases not matched to a gene. Germline values: CDR1 SGDLS, CDR2 YYNGEE. The CDR3 spans 15 residues.

The chain joins TRBV14 to TRBJ1-4; 10 positions agree with TRBD1. Unmatched junction bases numbered 10, after V lost 4 bases and J lost 14 bases. The CDR3 has 14 residues. The germline V gene has CDR1 SGHDN and CDR2 FVKESK. CDR3 nucleotides: TGTGCCAGCAGCCCACCCATGACAGGGGGCCGTCTGTTTTTT. Translating it yields CASSPPMTGGRLFF.

This clonotype has a count of ten or more. The rearrangement joins TRBV6-2 or TRBV6-3 to TRBJ2-2; 7 bases match TRBD2. Germline CDR1 is MNHEY and CDR2 is SVGEGT. This CDR3 spans 14 amino acids. Trimming at V came to 4 bases and at J to 1 base, leaving 0 bases not matched to a gene. The chain's CDR3 is CASSWEGNTGELFF. In nucleotides, the CDR3 is TGTGCCAGCAGTTGGGAGGGGAACACCGGGGAGCTGTTTTTT.

The chain links TRBV13 to TRBJ1-6; no clear D gene. V shed 0 bases and J shed 6 bases, with 3 bases lying between them. Per germline, CDR1 PRHDT and CDR2 FYEKMQ (reference sequence). This CDR3 has 13 amino acids. The CDR3 coding sequence is TGTGCCAGCAGCTTAGGGATTAATTCACCCCTCCACTTT. It encodes CASSLGINSPLHF.

The gene calls are TRBV11-3 and TRBJ2-7, with 10 positions matching TRBD2. V was clipped by 0 bases and J by 3 bases; unmatched bases: 8. The CDR3 has 17 residues. Germline V gene lookup returns CDR1 SGHNT and CDR2 YENEEA. CDR3 bases: TGTGCCAGCAGCTTAGATGGCCCGACTAGCGGGTTCTACGAGCAGTACTTC. Its protein product is CASSLDGPTSGFYEQYF.

In its sample, this clonotype was seen a few times. This chain links TRBV18 with TRBJ1-3; no definite D call. The CDR3 totals 15 residues. The V gene lost 4 bases and the J gene lost 0 bases, with 10 bases spanning the gap. Per the germline V gene, CDR1 is KGHSH and CDR2 is LQKENI. The CDR3 loop reads CASSRIGNSGNTIYF. The CDR3, as DNA: TGTGCCAGCTCACGTATCGGAAACTCTGGAAACACCATATATTTT.

There are many counts of this clonotype. V usage is TRBV30 and J usage is TRBJ1-1; D remains ambiguous. Trimming took 2 bases from V and 3 from J, leaving 10 bases between them. CDR3 length: 13 residues. Looked up from germline, CDR1 is GTSNPN and CDR2 is SVGIG (reference sequence). CDR3 DNA sequence: TGTGCCTGGAGTCGAGGGTTGGACACTGAAGCTTTCTTT. Protein product: CAWSRGLDTEAFF.

A few counts support this clonotype. The chain couples TRBV20-1 to TRBJ1-2; a possible D gene is TRBD1 (5 bases). This CDR3 is 13 amino acids long. V lost 6 bases to trimming and J lost 6 bases, with 17 bases between them. Germline assignment: CDR1 DFQATT and CDR2 SNEGSKA (reference sequence). CDR3 region: CSAHGGAGDGYTF. In DNA form, the CDR3 reads TGCAGTGCCCACGGAGGGGCGGGTGATGGCTACACCTTC.

This clonotype was counted a single time. The chain employs TRBV12-3 or TRBV12-4 and TRBJ2-1; D is unresolved. With 2 bases removed from V and 0 bases from J, the gap between germline ends came to 8 bases. CDR3 size: 15 residues. Written as DNA, the CDR3 is TGTGCCAGCAGTTTATGGGCGAGCTCCTACAATGAGCAGTTCTTC. Its translation: CASSLWASSYNEQFF.

The chain has TRBV14 and TRBJ1-1; no firm D call. V dropped 0 bases and J dropped 5 bases, with 10 bases sitting between them. This CDR3 comprises 14 residues. The germline V gene has CDR1 SGHDN and CDR2 FVKESK. The CDR3 loop is CASSQEVSATEAFF. CDR3 in DNA: TGTGCCAGCAGCCAAGAGGTCTCCGCTACTGAAGCTTTCTTT.

Note on this clonotype: The junction departs from the called germline gene at one end, perhaps through a read error. The rearrangement links TRBV30 to TRBJ1-2, with D possibly matching TRBD1 (6 bases). The CDR3 is 17 amino acids. CDR1 and CDR2 (germline): GTSNPN, SVGIG (reference sequence). CDR3 sequence: CAWREPLDSSENYGYAF. The CDR3 DNA sequence: TGTGCCTGGAGGGAACCGCTGGACAGTTCAGAAAACTATGGCTACGCCTTC.

The table lists this clonotype with many counts. The chain is built from TRBV7-2 and TRBJ2-1, with a tentative D call TRBD2 (6 bases). V shed 3 bases and J shed 8 bases, with 17 bases lying between them. The CDR3 covers 15 residues. Germline V gives CDR1 SGHTA, CDR2 FQGNSA. The CDR3 region has the DNA TGTGCCAGCAGCTTCTCCGGGGGTAAAAGCTATGAGCAGTTCTTC. Protein: CASSFSGGKSYEQFF.

V usage is TRBV12-5 and J usage is TRBJ2-2; D is possibly TRBD1 or TRBD2 (5 bases each). The germline V gene encodes CDR1 LGHNT and CDR2 FRNRAP. Trimming stripped 2 bases from V and 6 bases from J, with 13 bases between. The CDR3 length is 15 residues. The CDR3 region has the DNA TGTGCTAGTGGTTTGCTCCGGGGCGGGTCCGGGGAGCTGTTTTTT. This gives the protein CASGLLRGGSGELFF.

The chain recombines TRBV29-1 with TRBJ2-7; 8 bases agree with TRBD1. The CDR3 runs 15 residues. Germline V gene sequence: CDR1 SQVTM, CDR2 ANQGSEA. V gave up 3 bases and J gave up 6 bases; unmatched junction bases: 13. The CDR3 sequence is CSVDVAEPGTGEQYF. The CDR3 region has the DNA TGCAGCGTTGATGTAGCGGAGCCAGGGACAGGCGAGCAGTACTTC.